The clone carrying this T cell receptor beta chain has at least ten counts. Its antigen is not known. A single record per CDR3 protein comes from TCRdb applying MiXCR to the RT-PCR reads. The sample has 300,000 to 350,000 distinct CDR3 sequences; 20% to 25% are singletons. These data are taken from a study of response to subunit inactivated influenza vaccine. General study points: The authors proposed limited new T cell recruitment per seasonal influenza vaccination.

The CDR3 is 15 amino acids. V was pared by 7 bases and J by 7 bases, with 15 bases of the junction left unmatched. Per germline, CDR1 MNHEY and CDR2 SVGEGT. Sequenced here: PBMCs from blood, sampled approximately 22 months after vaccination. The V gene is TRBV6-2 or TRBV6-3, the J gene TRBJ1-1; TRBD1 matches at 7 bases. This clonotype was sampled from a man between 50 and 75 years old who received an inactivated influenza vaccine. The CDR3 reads CASIGFRGQDNEAFF. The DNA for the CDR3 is TGTGCCAGCATTGGGTTTCGTGGACAGGACAATGAAGCTTTCTTT.